This is a list of T cell receptor beta chains from one sample in a study of T cell responses to AZD1222 COVID-19 vaccine. Here immunoSEQ multiplex PCR was the method, and the copy in TCRdb shows in-frame clones only, minus some. Here the sample spans 100,000 to 150,000 clones, roughly 88% being singletons. Sequenced here: peripheral blood, sampled 28 days after the second AZD1222 dose. The receptors derive from an adult who received the AZD1222 COVID-19 vaccine. Each CDR3 is given with its conserved first and last residue. D genes are given only for firm matches. Expanded clones are given a class, and other clones once, few, many or no size at all.

TRBJ1-5,-,TRBV18,-,CASSPRTGGQPQHF,TGTGCCAGCTCACCACGGACTGGAGGTCAGCCCCAGCATTTT
TRBJ2-7,-,TRBV10-3,-,CAITPTASYEQYF,TGTGCCATCACCCCGACAGCTTCCTACGAGCAGTACTTC
TRBJ2-5,-,TRBV27,TRBD1,CASSLSVSGQPKETQYF,TGTGCCAGCAGTTTATCGGTTTCGGGACAGCCCAAAGAGACCCAGTACTTC
TRBJ2-1,-,TRBV19,-,CASRWGSSYNEQFF,TGTGCCAGTCGGTGGGGTAGCTCCTACAATGAGCAGTTCTTC
TRBJ2-5,-,TRBV11-3,-,CASSLGQETQYF,TGTGCCAGCAGCTTAGGTCAAGAGACCCAGTACTTC
TRBJ2-1,-,TRBV10-3,-,CAISDKRGQGGSEQFF,TGTGCCATCAGTGATAAAAGGGGCCAGGGTGGTAGTGAGCAGTTCTTC
TRBJ2-5,once,TRBV3-1/TRBV3-2,-,CASSAGRGISHETQYF,TGTGCCAGCAGCGCGGGAAGGGGGATTTCCCACGAGACCCAGTACTTC
TRBJ2-1,-,TRBV21-1,-,CASRKVPYRVGGNNEQFF,TGTGCCAGCAGAAAAGTTCCCTATAGGGTTGGGGGGAACAATGAGCAGTTCTTC
TRBJ1-5,once,TRBV4-2,-,CASSQDSAPNQPQHF,TGTGCCAGCAGCCAAGATTCGGCACCTAATCAGCCCCAGCATTTT
TRBJ2-7,-,TRBV6-5,-,CASSYSGPSSYEQYF,TGTGCCAGCAGTTACTCGGGCCCCAGCTCCTACGAGCAGTACTTC
TRBJ2-1,-,TRBV24-1,TRBD1,CATSSDTGQHYNEQFF,TGTGCCACCAGTTCTGATACGGGACAGCACTACAATGAGCAGTTCTTC
TRBJ2-2,-,TRBV5-1,-,CASSANPGTNTGELFF,TGCGCCAGCAGCGCAAACCCCGGGACAAACACCGGGGAGCTGTTTTTT
TRBJ2-5,-,TRBV7-6,TRBD1,CASSLGQGRWETQYF,TGTGCCAGCAGCCTGGGACAGGGTCGTTGGGAGACCCAGTACTTC
TRBJ2-1,-,TRBV28,-,CASREGAYNEQFF,TGTGCCAGCCGCGAAGGGGCCTACAATGAGCAGTTCTTC
TRBJ2-5,once,TRBV18,-,CASSQGTQETQYF,TGTGCCAGCTCTCAGGGGACCCAAGAGACCCAGTACTTC
TRBJ2-7,-,TRBV2,TRBD2,CATKSGTSGQYF,TGTGCCACGAAATCCGGGACTAGCGGGCAGTACTTC
TRBJ2-5,-,TRBV7-9,-,CASSHTGRWETQYF,TGTGCCAGCAGCCATACAGGGAGGTGGGAGACCCAGTACTTC